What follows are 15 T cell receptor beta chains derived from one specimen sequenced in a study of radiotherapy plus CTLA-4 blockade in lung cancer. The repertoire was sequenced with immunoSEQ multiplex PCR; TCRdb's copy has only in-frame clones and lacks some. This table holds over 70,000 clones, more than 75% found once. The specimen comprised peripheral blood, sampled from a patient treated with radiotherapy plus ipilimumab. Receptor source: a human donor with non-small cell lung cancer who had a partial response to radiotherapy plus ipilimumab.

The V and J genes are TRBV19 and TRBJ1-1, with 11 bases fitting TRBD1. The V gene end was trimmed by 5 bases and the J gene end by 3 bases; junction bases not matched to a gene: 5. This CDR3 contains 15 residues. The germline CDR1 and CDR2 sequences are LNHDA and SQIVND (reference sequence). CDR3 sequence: CASSSPGQGDTEAFF. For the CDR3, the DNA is TGTGCCAGTAGTTCGCCGGGACAGGGGGACACTGAAGCTTTCTTT. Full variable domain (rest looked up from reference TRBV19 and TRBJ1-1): DGGITQSPKYLFRKEGQNVTLSCEQNLNHDAMYWYRQDPGQGLRLIYYSQIVNDFQKGDIAEGYSVSREKKESFPLTVTSAQKNPTAFYLCASSSPGQGDTEAFFGQGTRLTVV.

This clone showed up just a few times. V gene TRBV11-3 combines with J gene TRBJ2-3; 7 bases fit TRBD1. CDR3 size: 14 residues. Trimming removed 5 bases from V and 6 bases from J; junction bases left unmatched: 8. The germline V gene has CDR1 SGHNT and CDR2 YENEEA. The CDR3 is CASSPPGQLDTQYF. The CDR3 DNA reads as TGTGCCAGCAGCCCCCCGGGACAGCTGGATACGCAGTATTTT.

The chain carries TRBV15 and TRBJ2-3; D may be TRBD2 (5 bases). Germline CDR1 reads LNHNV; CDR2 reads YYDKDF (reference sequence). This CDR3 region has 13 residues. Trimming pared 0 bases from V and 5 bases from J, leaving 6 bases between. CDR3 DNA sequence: TGTGCCACCAGCAGAGACGAGGGAGATACGCAGTATTTT. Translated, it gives CATSRDEGDTQYF.

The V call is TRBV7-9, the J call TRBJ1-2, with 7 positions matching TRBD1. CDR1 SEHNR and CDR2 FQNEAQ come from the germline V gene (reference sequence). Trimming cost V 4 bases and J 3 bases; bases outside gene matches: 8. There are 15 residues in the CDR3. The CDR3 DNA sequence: TGTGCCAGCAGCTCCCGACAGGGTTGGGACTATGGCTACACCTTC. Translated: CASSSRQGWDYGYTF.

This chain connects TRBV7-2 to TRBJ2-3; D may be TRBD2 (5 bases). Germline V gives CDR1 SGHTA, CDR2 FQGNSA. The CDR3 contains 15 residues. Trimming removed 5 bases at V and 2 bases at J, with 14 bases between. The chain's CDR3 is CASSRRDYSTDTQYF. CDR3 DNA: TGTGCCAGCAGCCGCCGCGACTATTCCACAGATACGCAGTATTTT.

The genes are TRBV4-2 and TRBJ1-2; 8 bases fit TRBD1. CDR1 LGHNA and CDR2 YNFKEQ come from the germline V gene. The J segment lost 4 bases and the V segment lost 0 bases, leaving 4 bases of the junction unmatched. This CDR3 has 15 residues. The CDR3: CASSQDRGRVYGYTF. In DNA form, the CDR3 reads TGTGCCAGCAGCCAAGACAGGGGGCGCGTCTATGGCTACACCTTC.

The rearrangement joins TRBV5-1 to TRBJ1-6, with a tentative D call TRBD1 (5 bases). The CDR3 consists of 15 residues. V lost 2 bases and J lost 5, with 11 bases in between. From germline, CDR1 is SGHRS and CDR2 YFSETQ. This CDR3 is CASSFVPGNNSPLHF. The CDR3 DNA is TGCGCCAGCAGCTTCGTTCCAGGGAATAATTCACCCCTCCACTTT.

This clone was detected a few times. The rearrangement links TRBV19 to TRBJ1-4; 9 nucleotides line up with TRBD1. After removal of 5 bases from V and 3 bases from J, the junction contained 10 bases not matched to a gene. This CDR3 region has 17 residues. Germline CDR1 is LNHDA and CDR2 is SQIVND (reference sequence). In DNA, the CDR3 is TGTGCCAGTAGTCCACCACAGGGGGCGCGGGCTAATGAAAAACTGTTTTTT. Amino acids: CASSPPQGARANEKLFF.

CDR3 DNA sequence: TGTGCCAGCACAGGGGGCGGCTCTGGAAACACCATATATTTT. This sequence encodes CASTGGGSGNTIYF. This chain uses TRBV6-1 with TRBJ1-3; 8 bases fit TRBD1. CDR3 length equals 14 residues. Trimming took 7 bases from V and 0 from J; bases not matched to a gene: 2. Germline loops: CDR1 MNHNS, CDR2 SASEGT.

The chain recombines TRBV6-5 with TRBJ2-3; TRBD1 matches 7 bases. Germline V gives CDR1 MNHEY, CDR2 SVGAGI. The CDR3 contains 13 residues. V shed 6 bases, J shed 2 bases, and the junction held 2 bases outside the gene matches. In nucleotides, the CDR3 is TGTGCCAGCAGGGACAGGCACACAGATACGCAGTATTTT. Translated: CASRDRHTDTQYF.

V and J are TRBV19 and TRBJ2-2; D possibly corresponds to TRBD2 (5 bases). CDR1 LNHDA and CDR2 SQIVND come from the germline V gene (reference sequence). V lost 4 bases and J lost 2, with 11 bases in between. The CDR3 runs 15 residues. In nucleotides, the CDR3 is TGTGCCAGTAGTAGGCTAGCCACAAACACCGGGGAGCTGTTTTTT. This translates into CASSRLATNTGELFF.

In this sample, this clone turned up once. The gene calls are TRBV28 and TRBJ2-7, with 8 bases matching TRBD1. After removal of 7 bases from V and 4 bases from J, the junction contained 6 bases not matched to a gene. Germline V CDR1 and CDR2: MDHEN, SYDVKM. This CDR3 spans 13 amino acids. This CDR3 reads CASKQGAEYEQYV. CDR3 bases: TGTGCCAGCAAGCAGGGGGCGGAGTACGAGCAGTACGTC.

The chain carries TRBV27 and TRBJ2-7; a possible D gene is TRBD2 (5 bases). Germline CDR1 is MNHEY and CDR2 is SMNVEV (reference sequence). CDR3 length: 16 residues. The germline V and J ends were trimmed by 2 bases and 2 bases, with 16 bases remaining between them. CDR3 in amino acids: CASSLRTSQHTYEQYF. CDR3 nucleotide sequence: TGTGCCAGCAGTTTACGAACTAGTCAACATACCTACGAGCAGTACTTC.

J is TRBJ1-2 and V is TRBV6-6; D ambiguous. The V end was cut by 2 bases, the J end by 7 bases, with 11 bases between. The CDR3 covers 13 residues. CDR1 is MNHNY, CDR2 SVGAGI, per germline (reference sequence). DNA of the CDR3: TGTGCCAGCAGTTACAGGCCAGGTCTTGGCTACACCTTC. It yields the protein CASSYRPGLGYTF.

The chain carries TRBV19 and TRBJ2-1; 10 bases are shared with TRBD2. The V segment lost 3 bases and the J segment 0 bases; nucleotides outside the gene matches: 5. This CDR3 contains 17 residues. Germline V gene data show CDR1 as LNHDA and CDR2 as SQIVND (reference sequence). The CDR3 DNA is TGTGCCAGTAGTATTGAGGCTAGCGGGAGCTCCTACAATGAGCAGTTCTTC. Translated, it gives CASSIEASGSSYNEQFF.